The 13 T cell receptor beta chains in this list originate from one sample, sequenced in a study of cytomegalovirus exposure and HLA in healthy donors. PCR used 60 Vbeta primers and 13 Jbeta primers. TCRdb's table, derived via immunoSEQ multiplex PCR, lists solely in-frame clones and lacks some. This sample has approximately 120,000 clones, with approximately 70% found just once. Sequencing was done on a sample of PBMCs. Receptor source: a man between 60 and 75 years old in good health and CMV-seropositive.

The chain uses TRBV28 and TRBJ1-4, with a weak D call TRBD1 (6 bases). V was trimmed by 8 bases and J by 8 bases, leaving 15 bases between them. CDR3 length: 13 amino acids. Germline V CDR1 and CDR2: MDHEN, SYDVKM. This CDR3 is CASRGQGREKLFF. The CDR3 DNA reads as TGTGCCAGCCGGGGACAAGGAAGAGAAAAACTGTTTTTT.

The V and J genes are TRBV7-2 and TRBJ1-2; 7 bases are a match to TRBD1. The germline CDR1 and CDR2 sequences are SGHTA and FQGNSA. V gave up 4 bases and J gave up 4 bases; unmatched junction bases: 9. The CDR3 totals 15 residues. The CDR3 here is CASSSRLGQTYGYTF. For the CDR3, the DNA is TGTGCCAGCAGCTCCCGGTTGGGACAGACCTATGGCTACACCTTC.

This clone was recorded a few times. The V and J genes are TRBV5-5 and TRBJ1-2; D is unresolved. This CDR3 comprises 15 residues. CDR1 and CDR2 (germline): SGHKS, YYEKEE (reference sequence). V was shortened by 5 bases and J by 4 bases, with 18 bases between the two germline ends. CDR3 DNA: TGTGCCAGCAGTCCGAGGACTGATAGGAGCTATGGCTACACCTTC. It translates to CASSPRTDRSYGYTF.

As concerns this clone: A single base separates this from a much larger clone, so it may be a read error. The CDR3 DNA is TGTGCCAGCAGCCTAAGTAGCAATCAGCCCCAGCATTTT. The encoded protein is CASSLSSNQPQHF. The chain combines TRBV5-6 with TRBJ1-5; D remains unclear. The V end was cut by 4 bases, the J end by 0 bases, with 5 bases between. The CDR3 is 13 amino acids. CDR1 is SGHDT, CDR2 YYEEEE, per germline.

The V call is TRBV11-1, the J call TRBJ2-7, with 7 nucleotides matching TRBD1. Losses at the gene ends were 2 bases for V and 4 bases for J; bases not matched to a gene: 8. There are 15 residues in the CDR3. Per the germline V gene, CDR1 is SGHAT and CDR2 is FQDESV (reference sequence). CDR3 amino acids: CASSLLSGGNYEQYF. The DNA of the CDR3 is TGTGCCAGCAGCTTACTGTCAGGGGGTAATTACGAGCAGTACTTC.

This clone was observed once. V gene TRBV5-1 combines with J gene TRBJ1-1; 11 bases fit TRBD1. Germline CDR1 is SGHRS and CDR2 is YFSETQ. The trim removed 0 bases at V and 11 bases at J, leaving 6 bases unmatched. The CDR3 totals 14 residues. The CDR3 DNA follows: TGCGCCAGCAGCTTGGTGGGACAGGGGGTTATGGCTTTCTTT. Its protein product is CASSLVGQGVMAFF.

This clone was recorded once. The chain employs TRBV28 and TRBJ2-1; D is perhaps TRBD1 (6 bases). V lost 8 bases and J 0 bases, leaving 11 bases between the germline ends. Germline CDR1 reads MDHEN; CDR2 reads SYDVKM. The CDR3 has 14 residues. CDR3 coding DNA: TGTGCCAGCGGACAGTATTCCTCCTACAATGAGCAGTTCTTC. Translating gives CASGQYSSYNEQFF. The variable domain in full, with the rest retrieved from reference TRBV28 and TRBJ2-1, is DVKVTQSSRYLVKRTGEKVFLECVQDMDHENMFWYRQDPGLGLRLIYFSYDVKMKEKGDIPEGYSVSREKKERFSLILESASTNQTSMYLCASGQYSSYNEQFFGPGTRLTVL.

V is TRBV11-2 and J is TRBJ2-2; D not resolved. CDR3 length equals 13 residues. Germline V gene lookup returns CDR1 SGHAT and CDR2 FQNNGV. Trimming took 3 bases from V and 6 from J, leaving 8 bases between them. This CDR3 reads CASSFSSPGELFF. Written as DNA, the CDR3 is TGTGCCAGCAGCTTTTCGAGTCCCGGGGAGCTGTTTTTT.

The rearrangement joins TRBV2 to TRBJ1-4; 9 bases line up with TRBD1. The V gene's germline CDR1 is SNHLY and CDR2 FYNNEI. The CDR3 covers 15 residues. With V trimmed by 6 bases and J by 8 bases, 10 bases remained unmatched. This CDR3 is CASRGQGPKGEKLFF. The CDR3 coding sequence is TGTGCCAGCAGGGGACAGGGACCGAAGGGGGAAAAACTGTTTTTT.

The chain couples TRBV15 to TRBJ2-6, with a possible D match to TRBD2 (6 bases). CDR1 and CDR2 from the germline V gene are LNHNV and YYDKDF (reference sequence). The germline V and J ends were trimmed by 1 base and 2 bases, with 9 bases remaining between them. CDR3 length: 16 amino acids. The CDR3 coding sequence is TGTGCCACCAGCAGAGGTGGAGGGGCTGGGGCCAACGTCCTGACTTTC. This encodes CATSRGGGAGANVLTF.

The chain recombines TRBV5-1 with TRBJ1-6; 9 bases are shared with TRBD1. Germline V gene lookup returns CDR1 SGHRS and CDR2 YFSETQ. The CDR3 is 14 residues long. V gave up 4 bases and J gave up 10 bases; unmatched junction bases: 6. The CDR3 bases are TGCGCCAGCAGCCAACGACAGGGGGACTCACCCCTCCACTTT. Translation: CASSQRQGDSPLHF.

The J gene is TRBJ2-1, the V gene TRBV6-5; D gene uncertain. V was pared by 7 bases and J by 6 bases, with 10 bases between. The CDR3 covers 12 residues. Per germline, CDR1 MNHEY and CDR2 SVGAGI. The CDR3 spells CASMTYPNEQFF. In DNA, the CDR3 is TGTGCCAGCATGACTTACCCCAATGAGCAGTTCTTC.

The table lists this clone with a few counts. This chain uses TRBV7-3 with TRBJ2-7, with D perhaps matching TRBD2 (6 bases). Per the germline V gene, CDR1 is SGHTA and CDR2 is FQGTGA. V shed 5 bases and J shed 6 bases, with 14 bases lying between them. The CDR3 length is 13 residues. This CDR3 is CASSRTPGGEQYF. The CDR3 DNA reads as TGTGCCAGCAGCCGGACCCCCGGGGGCGAGCAGTACTTC.